The 5 T cell receptor beta chains presented below share a single source sample, sequenced in a study of response to subunit inactivated influenza vaccine (dated by TCRdb to the late 2010s). Libraries were made using RT-PCR. TCRdb shows the sequencer as Illumina HiSeq 2500. TCRdb cleaned the public reads at Q25 with fastp, built clones with MiXCR and kept in-frame beta chains. Each CDR3 protein appears once, grouped with its most common genes and DNA. The sample table holds around 710,000 distinct CDR3 sequences, of which approximately 15% were seen once. 6.5% to 8.5% of the sample belongs to the ten largest clones. This specimen was PBMCs from blood, taken 14 to 15 days before vaccination. These receptors all come from a man aged 45-60 years who received an inactivated influenza vaccine. Donor details come from another sample of the same person, matched by shared clones.

This chain joins TRBV9 and TRBJ2-3; 8 bases map to TRBD2. V was clipped by 1 base and J by 4 bases; unmatched bases: 5. This CDR3 is built from 15 residues. Germline CDR1 SGDLS, CDR2 YYNGEE. DNA of the CDR3: TGTGCCAGCAGCGTATCAGCGGGAGTTCCAGATACGCAGTATTTT. Translation gives CASSVSAGVPDTQYF.

This clonotype was counted many times. The chain combines TRBV9 with TRBJ2-5; TRBD1 aligns across 7 bases. The CDR3 covers 13 residues. Germline CDR1 reads SGDLS; CDR2 reads YYNGEE. V shed 3 bases and J 2 bases; nucleotides not matched to a gene: 1. The CDR3 bases are TGTGCCAGCAGCGCGGGACAGCAAGAGACCCAGTACTTC. Protein product: CASSAGQQETQYF. The whole variable domain, remainder taken from reference TRBV9 and TRBJ2-5, is DSGVTQTPKHLITATGQRVTLRCSPRSGDLSVYWYQQSLDQGLQFLIQYYNGEERAKGNILERFSAQQFPDLHSELNLSSLELGDSALYFCASSAGQQETQYFGPGTRLLVL.

The V gene is TRBV30, the J gene TRBJ1-1; TRBD1 agrees at 7 bases. In germline, CDR1 is GTSNPN, CDR2 SVGIG (reference sequence). After removal of 3 bases from V and 1 base from J, the junction contained 5 bases not matched to a gene. The CDR3 has 14 amino acids. This CDR3 reads CAWRGDSPNTEAFF. For the CDR3, the DNA is TGTGCCTGGAGGGGGGACAGTCCGAACACTGAAGCTTTCTTT.

The V call is TRBV5-1, the J call TRBJ2-3, with D possibly TRBD1 on 5 matching bases. Germline V CDR1 and CDR2: SGHRS, YFSETQ. This CDR3 spans 16 amino acids. The V and J ends lost 3 bases and 2 bases respectively, with 16 bases between them. The CDR3 nucleotides are TGCGCCAGCAGCTGGAGTGGCGGCAGGGTCACAGATACGCAGTATTTT. It translates to CASSWSGGRVTDTQYF.

Comments on this clonotype: Germline is not matched at one junction end, which may reflect a read error. The rearrangement links TRBV24-1 to TRBJ2-2, with 9 bases aligning to TRBD1. Germline-derived CDR1 and CDR2 are KGHDR and SFDVKD. This CDR3 comprises 13 residues. The DNA of the CDR3 is TGTGCCACCAGAGGACAGGGGACCGGGGTGCTGTTTTTT. Translating it yields CATRGQGTGVLFF.